Here is one T cell receptor beta chain with its context. Antigen unknown. The sample carries other DNA sequences with the same CDR3. Deep was the level at which the assay was run. This table comes from immunoSEQ multiplex PCR, and its TCRdb copy is limited to in-frame clones, with some not included. Of fewer than 400,000 clones in the sample, less than 85% were seen once. Trimming took off 0 bases at V and 0 bases at J, with 8 bases between the two ends. Germline CDR1 reads SGHRS; CDR2 reads YFSETQ. This CDR3 is 15 amino acids long. These data belong to a study of shared clonotypes between healthy human individuals. Study observations and caveats: In the sorted subsets, rarefaction showed sequencing was incomplete despite large depth. Generation probabilities were higher for clonotypes shared across all four sorted-subset donors than for unshared ones.

The chain couples TRBV5-1 to TRBJ2-3; D may be TRBD2 (6 bases). Sequenced input: memory CD4+ T cells sorted from blood. Specified subset: CD45RA-negative fraction. This clonotype was obtained from a man under 40 in good health. The CDR3: CASSLDGTSTDTQYF. CDR3 in DNA: TGCGCCAGCAGCTTGGATGGGACTAGCACAGATACGCAGTATTTT.